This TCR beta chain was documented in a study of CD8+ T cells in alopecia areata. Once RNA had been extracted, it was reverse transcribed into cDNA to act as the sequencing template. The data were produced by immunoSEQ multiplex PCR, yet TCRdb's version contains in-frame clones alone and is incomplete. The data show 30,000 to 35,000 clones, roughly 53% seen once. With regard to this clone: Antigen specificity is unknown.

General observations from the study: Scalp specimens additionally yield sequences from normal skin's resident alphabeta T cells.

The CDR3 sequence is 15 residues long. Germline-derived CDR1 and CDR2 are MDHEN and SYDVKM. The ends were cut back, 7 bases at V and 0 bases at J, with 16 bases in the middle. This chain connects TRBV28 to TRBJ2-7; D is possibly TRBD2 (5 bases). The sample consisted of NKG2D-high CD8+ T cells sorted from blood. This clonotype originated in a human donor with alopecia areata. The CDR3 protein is CASTPGGWISYEQYF. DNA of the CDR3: TGTGCCAGCACACCGGGCGGGTGGATCTCCTACGAGCAGTACTTC.